Listed below are T cell receptor beta chains from one sample, sequenced in a study of brain T cells in children with intractable seizures. Sequencing was performed with immunoSEQ multiplex PCR; in TCRdb, only in-frame clones are kept and a portion is missing. The sample shows tens of thousands of clones, 93% of them seen only once. The input for sequencing was peripheral blood, taken at surgery. The receptors derive from a boy younger than two with tuberous sclerosis and intractable seizures. Each CDR3 is given with its conserved first and last residue. Fields, in order: J gene, clone size, D gene, V gene, CDR3 DNA, CDR3 protein. A D gene is named only where the DNA matches it firmly. Only part of the rows carry a size: once, few, many, or a class if the clone is expanded.

>TRBJ1-2|.|.|TRBV2
TGTGCCAGCAGCCCCCTAGTGAGTGGGGACTATGGCTACACCTTC
CASSPLVSGDYGYTF
>TRBJ2-3|.|TRBD2|TRBV7-8
TGTGCCAGCAGCGCATGGACTAGCTTCGTGGTTACGCAGTATTTT
CASSAWTSFVVTQYF
>TRBJ2-1|.|.|TRBV6-5
TGTGCCAGCAGAACCACTTACAATGAGCAGTTCTTC
CASRTTYNEQFF
>TRBJ1-3|few|.|TRBV9
TGTGCCAGCAGCGGGACCCCGGGACATGGGGCCCTGGCCATATATTTT
CASSGTPGHGALAIYF
>TRBJ1-1|.|.|TRBV2
TGTGCCAGCAGTGTTGGGGGTGGGAACACTGAAGCTTTCTTT
CASSVGGGNTEAFF
>TRBJ1-1|.|TRBD1|TRBV11-3
TGTGCCAGCACCAAAGGGACAGGGGGCGAAAAAGGTGGCACTGAAGCTTTCTTT
CASTKGTGGEKGGTEAFF
>TRBJ1-5|.|.|TRBV28
TGTGCCAGCGCAGGGGGCAATCAGCCCCAGCATTTT
CASAGGNQPQHF
>TRBJ1-1|.|TRBD1|TRBV30
TGTGCCTGGAGTGTGGACAGGGTGAACACTGAAGCTTTCTTT
CAWSVDRVNTEAFF
>TRBJ1-1|.|.|TRBV25-1
TGTGCCAGCAGGTCGGCCGGGAACACTGAAGCTTTCTTT
CASRSAGNTEAFF
>TRBJ1-4|.|TRBD1|TRBV19
TGTGCCAGCAGAATCACAGGGGGCGGAATAGGAATCCGCGAAAAACTGTTTTTT
CASRITGGGIGIREKLFF
>TRBJ1-1|medium-sized|.|TRBV10-1
TGCGCCAGCACCATCCCGGACACTGAAGCTTTCTTT
CASTIPDTEAFF
>TRBJ2-1|.|.|TRBV15
TGTGCCACCAGCAGAGTAGGGGACTTATACAATGAGCAGTTCTTC
CATSRVGDLYNEQFF
>TRBJ2-7|once|TRBD2|TRBV2
TGTGCCAGCGGGGGGGGGTCCTCCGCGGGTGGTGAGCAGTACTTC
CASGGGSSAGGEQYF
>TRBJ2-1|.|.|TRBV6-5
TGTGCCAGCATGGGCGTCCCGGTGGGCAATGAGCAGTTCTTC
CASMGVPVGNEQFF
>TRBJ2-1|.|.|TRBV11-2
TGTGCCAGCAGCTTAGTGAGGTTGGCGCGTCGGGGCTCCTACAATGAGCAGTTCTTC
CASSLVRLARRGSYNEQFF
>TRBJ1-1|.|.|TRBV18
TGTGCCAGCTCCCCTAAGACAGGAGGGACTGAAGCTTTCTTT
CASSPKTGGTEAFF